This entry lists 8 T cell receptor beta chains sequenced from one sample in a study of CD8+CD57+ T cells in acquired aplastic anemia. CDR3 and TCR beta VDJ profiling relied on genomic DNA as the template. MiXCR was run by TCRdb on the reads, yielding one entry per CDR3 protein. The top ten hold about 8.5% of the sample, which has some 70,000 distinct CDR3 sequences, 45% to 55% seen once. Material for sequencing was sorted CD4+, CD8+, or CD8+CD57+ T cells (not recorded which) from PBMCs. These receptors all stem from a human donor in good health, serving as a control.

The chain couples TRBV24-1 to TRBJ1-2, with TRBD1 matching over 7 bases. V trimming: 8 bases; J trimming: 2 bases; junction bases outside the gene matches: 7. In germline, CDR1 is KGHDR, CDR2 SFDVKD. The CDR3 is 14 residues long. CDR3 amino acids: CATNGDRVNYGYTF. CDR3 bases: TGTGCCACCAACGGTGACAGGGTAAACTATGGCTACACCTTC.

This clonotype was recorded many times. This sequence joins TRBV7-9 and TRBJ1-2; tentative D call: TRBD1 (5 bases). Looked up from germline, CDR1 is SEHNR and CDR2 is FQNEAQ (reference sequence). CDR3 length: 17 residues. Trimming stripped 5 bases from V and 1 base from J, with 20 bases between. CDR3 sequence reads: CASSGENEETVNYGYTF. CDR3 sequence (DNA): TGTGCCAGCAGCGGTGAAAACGAAGAGACAGTTAACTATGGCTACACCTTC.

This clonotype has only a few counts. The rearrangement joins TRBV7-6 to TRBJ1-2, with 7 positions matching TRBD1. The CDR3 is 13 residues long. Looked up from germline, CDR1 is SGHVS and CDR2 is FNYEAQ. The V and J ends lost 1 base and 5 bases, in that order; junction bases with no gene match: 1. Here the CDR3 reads CASSLGQGYGYTF. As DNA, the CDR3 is TGTGCCAGCAGCTTAGGACAGGGTTATGGCTACACCTTC.

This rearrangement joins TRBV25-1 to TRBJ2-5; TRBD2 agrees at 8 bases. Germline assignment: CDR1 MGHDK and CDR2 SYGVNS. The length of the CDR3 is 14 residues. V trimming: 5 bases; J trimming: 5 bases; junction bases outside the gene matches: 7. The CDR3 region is CASSSGGPGETQYF. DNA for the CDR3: TGTGCCAGCAGTAGCGGGGGCCCCGGGGAGACCCAGTACTTC.

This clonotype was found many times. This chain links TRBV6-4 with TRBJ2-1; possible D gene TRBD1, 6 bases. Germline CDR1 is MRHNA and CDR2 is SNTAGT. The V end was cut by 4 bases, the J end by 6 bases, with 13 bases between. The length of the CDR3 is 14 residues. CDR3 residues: CASSADTGSNEQFF. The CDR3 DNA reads TGTGCCAGCAGTGCCGACACAGGGAGCAATGAGCAGTTCTTC.

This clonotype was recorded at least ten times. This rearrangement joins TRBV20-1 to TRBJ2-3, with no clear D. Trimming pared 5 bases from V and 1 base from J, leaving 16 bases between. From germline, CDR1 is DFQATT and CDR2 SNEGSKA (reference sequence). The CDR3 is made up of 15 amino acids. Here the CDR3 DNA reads TGCAGTGCTCAGAGAATTGGGCAGGGCACAGATACGCAGTATTTT. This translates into CSAQRIGQGTDTQYF.

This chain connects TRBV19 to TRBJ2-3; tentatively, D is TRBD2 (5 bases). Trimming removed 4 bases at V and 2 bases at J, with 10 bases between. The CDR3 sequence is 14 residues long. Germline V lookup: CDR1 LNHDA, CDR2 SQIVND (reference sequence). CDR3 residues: CASSTPGLTDTQYF. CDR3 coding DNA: TGTGCCAGTAGTACACCAGGACTCACAGATACGCAGTATTTT.

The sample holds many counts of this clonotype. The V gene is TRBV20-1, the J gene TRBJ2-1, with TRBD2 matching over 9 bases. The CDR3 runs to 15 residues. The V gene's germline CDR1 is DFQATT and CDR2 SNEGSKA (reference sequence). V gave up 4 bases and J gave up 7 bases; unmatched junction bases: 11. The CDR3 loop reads CSANPLAGTTNEQFF. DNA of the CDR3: TGCAGTGCTAATCCGCTAGCGGGGACGACAAATGAGCAGTTCTTC.